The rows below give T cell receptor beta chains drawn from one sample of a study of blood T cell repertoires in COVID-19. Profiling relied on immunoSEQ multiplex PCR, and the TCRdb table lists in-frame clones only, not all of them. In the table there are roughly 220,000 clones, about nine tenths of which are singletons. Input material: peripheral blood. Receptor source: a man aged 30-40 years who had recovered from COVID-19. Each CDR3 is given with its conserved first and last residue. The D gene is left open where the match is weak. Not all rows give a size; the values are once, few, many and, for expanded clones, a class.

CDR3: CASSLTGSNQPQHF
DNA: TGCGCCAGCAGCTTAACAGGGAGCAATCAGCCCCAGCATTTT
J: TRBJ1-5
size: -
V: TRBV5-1
length: 14
D: -

CDR3: CASSPRTGAREKLFF
DNA: TGTGCCAGCAGCCCGAGGACAGGGGCCCGTGAAAAACTGTTTTTT
J: TRBJ1-4
size: once
V: TRBV14
length: 15
D: TRBD1

CDR3: CASSSLAGGPSLNEQFF
DNA: TGCGCCAGCAGCTCCCTAGCGGGGGGGCCGTCCCTCAATGAGCAGTTCTTC
J: TRBJ2-1
size: -
V: TRBV5-1
length: 17
D: TRBD2

CDR3: CASSWAGSSSYEQYF
DNA: TGTGCCAGTAGTTGGGCGGGGAGTTCCTCCTACGAGCAGTACTTC
J: TRBJ2-7
size: -
V: TRBV19
length: 15
D: -

CDR3: CASSFVTANSPLHF
DNA: TGTGCCAGCAGCTTCGTGACAGCAAATTCACCCCTCCACTTT
J: TRBJ1-6
size: -
V: TRBV5-5
length: 14
D: -

CDR3: CASSLEESTEQYF
DNA: TGTGCCAGCAGCTTAGAAGAGTCGACAGAGCAGTACTTC
J: TRBJ2-7
size: -
V: TRBV11-3
length: 13
D: -

CDR3: CASSSRTSGSLVTQYF
DNA: TGTGCCAGCAGCTCCCGGACTAGCGGGTCGTTGGTGACCCAGTACTTC
J: TRBJ2-5
size: -
V: TRBV7-8
length: 16
D: TRBD2

CDR3: CASSPAGGGREYNEQFF
DNA: TGCGCCAGCAGCCCGGCCGGGGGGGGCCGGGAGTACAATGAGCAGTTCTTC
J: TRBJ2-1
size: -
V: TRBV4-1
length: 17
D: TRBD2

CDR3: CARRQGRGNTEAFF
DNA: TGTGCCAGGCGACAGGGCCGGGGGAACACTGAAGCTTTCTTT
J: TRBJ1-1
size: -
V: TRBV28
length: 14
D: TRBD1

CDR3: CATGTGNTEAFF
DNA: TGTGCCACCGGGACAGGGAACACTGAAGCTTTCTTT
J: TRBJ1-1
size: -
V: TRBV10-3
length: 12
D: TRBD1

CDR3: CASSGGGTVPGEQYF
DNA: TGTGCCAGCAGTGGGGGCGGGACAGTACCAGGCGAGCAGTACTTC
J: TRBJ2-7
size: -
V: TRBV28
length: 15
D: -

CDR3: CASSSPLGQGKVEAFF
DNA: TGTGCCAGCAGCTCCCCCCTGGGACAGGGGAAGGTTGAAGCTTTCTTT
J: TRBJ1-1
size: few
V: TRBV7-9
length: 16
D: TRBD1

CDR3: CATSPGTGVTDTQYF
DNA: TGTGCCACCTCACCCGGGACAGGAGTCACAGATACGCAGTATTTT
J: TRBJ2-3
size: once
V: TRBV15
length: 15
D: TRBD1

CDR3: CATSAGVRYYSNQPQHF
DNA: TGTGCCACCAGTGCAGGGGTCAGATATTATAGCAATCAGCCCCAGCATTTT
J: TRBJ1-5
size: -
V: TRBV24-1
length: 17
D: -

CDR3: CASSQQDRGRNNEQFF
DNA: TGCGCCAGCAGCCAACAGGACAGGGGTCGCAACAATGAGCAGTTCTTC
J: TRBJ2-1
size: -
V: TRBV4-1
length: 16
D: TRBD1